Each of the 8 T cell receptor beta chains below was sequenced from the same sample in a study of T cells in Graves' hyperthyroidism and ophthalmopathy (dated by TCRdb to the late 2010s). The library was built by means of multiplex PCR. Sequencing used an Illumina HiSeq 2000. Amplification of TCR beta CDR3 regions was carried out from RNA transcripts. A first-round RT-PCR of the TCR CDR3 used the HTBI primer set with the Qiagen OneStep RT-PCR kit. Using fastp at Q25 and MiXCR, TCRdb reprocessed the public reads and kept productive beta chains. One record per CDR3 amino acid sequence lists the most common genes and DNA. In this sample the table shows under 400,000 distinct CDR3 sequences, 15% to 18% of which occur a single time. The top ten clonotypes cover 25% to 35% of the sample. Specimen: blood. Receptors originate from a woman aged 18 to 35 with Graves' hyperthyroidism that later progressed to Graves' ophthalmopathy.

About this clonotype itself: This may be a read error: a much more frequent sequence differs by one nucleotide. This sequence joins TRBV15 and TRBJ1-1; D is undetermined. In germline, CDR1 is LNHNV, CDR2 YYDKDF (reference sequence). There are 15 residues in the CDR3. V lost 0 bases, J lost 4 bases, and 12 bases lay in between. CDR3 bases: TGTGCCACCAGCAGAGAAGCATCCTTGAGCACTGAAGCTTTCTTT. Its translation: CATSREASLSTEAFF.

This clonotype was seen repeatedly, ten times or more. The rearrangement joins TRBV6-1 to TRBJ2-7; D is unclear. Germline V gives CDR1 MNHNS, CDR2 SASEGT. V gave up 5 bases and J gave up 3 bases, with 20 bases separating them. The CDR3 length is 16 residues. CDR3 amino acids: CASSTPRTAALYEQYF. DNA of the CDR3: TGTGCCAGCAGTACCCCGAGGACGGCTGCACTCTACGAGCAGTACTTC.

This clonotype has only a few counts. The chain recombines TRBV5-4 with TRBJ1-6, with D possibly being TRBD1 (5 bases). Trimming removed 4 bases at V and 7 bases at J, with 15 bases between. Germline lookup yields CDR1 SGHNT and CDR2 YYREEE (reference sequence). The CDR3 has 15 amino acids. The chain's CDR3 is CASSVDRNLNSPLHF. For the CDR3, the DNA is TGTGCCAGCAGCGTCGACAGAAACTTAAATTCACCCCTCCACTTT. Combining the CDR3 with reference TRBV5-4 and TRBJ1-6 gives the whole variable domain ETGVTQSPTHLIKTRGQQVTLRCSSQSGHNTVSWYQQALGQGPQFIFQYYREEENGRGNFPPRFSGLQFPNYSSELNVNALELDDSALYLCASSVDRNLNSPLHFGNGTRLTVT.

The chain uses TRBV29-1 and TRBJ2-3; 10 bases match TRBD2. The CDR3 runs 16 residues. The germline V gene has CDR1 SQVTM and CDR2 ANQGSEA. The ends lost 6 bases at V and 3 bases at J; junction bases unmatched: 12. CDR3 residues: CSVELASGRRTDTQYF. CDR3 coding DNA: TGCAGCGTCGAACTGGCTAGCGGGAGAAGAACAGATACGCAGTATTTT.

This clonotype was observed many times. The rearrangement joins TRBV7-2 to TRBJ2-1; 9 bases fit TRBD2. Per germline, CDR1 SGHTA and CDR2 FQGNSA. Trimming cost V 3 bases and J 10 bases; bases outside gene matches: 7. The CDR3 has 14 residues. The CDR3 here is CASSFVTSGDEQFF. For the CDR3, the DNA is TGTGCCAGCAGCTTTGTGACTAGCGGAGACGAGCAGTTCTTC.

This clonotype occurred a few times. The chain is built from TRBV20-1 and TRBJ2-7, with 11 bases that match TRBD2. Unmatched junction bases numbered 10, after V lost 1 base and J lost 2 bases. The CDR3 covers 17 residues. Germline-derived CDR1 and CDR2 are DFQATT and SNEGSKA (reference sequence). CDR3 coding DNA: TGCAGTGCTAGAGGTGAGGTAGCGGGAGGGAGTCCCTACGAGCAGTACTTC. This translates into CSARGEVAGGSPYEQYF.

This clonotype has a handful of counts. A much larger clone differs by one base, so this may be a read error. The genes are TRBV7-6 and TRBJ2-1; TRBD2 agrees at 11 bases. The length of the CDR3 is 14 residues. CDR1 and CDR2 from the germline V gene are SGHVS and FNYEAQ. The ends lost 6 bases at V and 5 bases at J; junction bases unmatched: 3. The DNA for the CDR3 is TGTGCCAGCAGGAGACTAGCGGGAAACAATGAGCAGTTCTTC. Translation gives CASRRLAGNNEQFF.

This clonotype was counted ten times or more. The V gene is TRBV6-1, the J gene TRBJ1-1, with a possible D match to TRBD1 (5 bases). CDR3 size: 12 residues. With 10 bases removed from V and 4 bases from J, the gap between germline ends came to 13 bases. Germline CDR1 is MNHNS and CDR2 is SASEGT. The CDR3, as DNA: TGTGCCATCTGGGGCCTGGGCACTGAAGCTTTCTTT. Its protein product is CAIWGLGTEAFF.